This T cell receptor beta chain emerged from a study of regulatory T cells in long-lasting Graves disease. Study conclusions and caveats: TRBV28, TRBJ1-2 and TRBJ2-5 were segments that persistent disease favored. The persistent group shared 2,500 or so public clonotypes, more than the approximately 1,000 shared by new patients.

Construction of TCR beta libraries relied on iRepertoire HTBI primers and on Arm-PCR targeting CDR3 regions. MiXCR, applied by TCRdb to the multiplex PCR reads, yields one record per CDR3 protein. Altogether approximately 350,000 distinct CDR3 sequences are present, about 23% being singletons, with the ten largest covering around 30%. As to time point: persistent/refractory GD, antithyroid drugs over 5 years with positive TRAb. TCR sequences were obtained from RNA taken from PBMCs. Per germline, CDR1 MNHNS and CDR2 SASEGT. The CDR3 is 15 amino acids. V lost 6 bases and J lost 5, with 17 bases in between. This clonotype occurred many times. The antigen remains unidentified.

The chain couples TRBV6-1 to TRBJ1-5, with D unresolved. This sequence was found in a woman aged 40 to 49 with Graves disease. The source material was peripheral blood mononuclear cells (PBMCs), sampled when the disease was refractory, from a patient treated with antithyroid drugs. The CDR3, as DNA: TGTGCCAGCAGAGAATACACGGTCGAGGATCAGCCCCAGCATTTT. Amino acids: CASREYTVEDQPQHF.